Presented here are 5 T cell receptor beta chains from one specimen sequenced in a study of blood T cell repertoires in COVID-19. Method: immunoSEQ multiplex PCR; TCRdb's copy keeps in-frame clones and lacks some. The table has 200,000 to 250,000 clones, about 78% seen once. Source material: peripheral blood. The receptors originated from a woman in her sixties or seventies with acute or convalescent COVID-19.

The rearrangement joins TRBV12-3 or TRBV12-4 to TRBJ1-2, with TRBD1 matching over 9 bases. CDR3 length: 13 residues. Trimming took 1 base from V and 8 from J; bases not matched to a gene: 2. The CDR3 region is CASSLGQGGGYTF. Here the CDR3 DNA reads TGTGCCAGCAGTTTAGGACAGGGGGGAGGCTACACCTTC.

This clone was recorded once. The rearrangement joins TRBV28 to TRBJ1-3, with a possible D match to TRBD1 (5 bases). The CDR3 contains 16 residues. Trimming left V 6 bases short and J 4 bases short, with 19 bases between. Germline loops: CDR1 MDHEN, CDR2 SYDVKM. For the CDR3, the DNA is TGTGCCAGCAGCCCACCCCCGGGAGGGGCGGGAAACACCATATATTTT. Its translation is CASSPPPGGAGNTIYF.

This clone showed up just once. This sequence joins TRBV9 and TRBJ2-7, with a weak D call TRBD1 (7 bases). From germline, CDR1 is SGDLS and CDR2 YYNGEE. The CDR3 extends over 15 amino acids. V gave up 3 bases and J gave up 3 bases, with 16 bases separating them. This chain's CDR3 is CASSAGGQGFYEQYF. CDR3 DNA: TGTGCCAGCAGCGCAGGGGGGCAGGGGTTCTACGAGCAGTACTTC.

This rearrangement joins TRBV7-8 to TRBJ2-7; maybe TRBD1 (6 bases). V shed 1 base and J shed 0 bases, with 13 bases lying between them. CDR1 is SGHVS, CDR2 FQNEAQ, per germline. This CDR3 has 16 amino acids. The DNA for the CDR3 is TGTGCCAGCAGCTTAGTCAGGGGCTTGAGCTCCTACGAGCAGTACTTC. Its protein is CASSLVRGLSSYEQYF.

The rearrangement links TRBV18 to TRBJ1-5; D remains unclear. The CDR3 loop spans 13 amino acids. V was pared by 2 bases and J by 9 bases, with 11 bases between. CDR1 KGHSH and CDR2 LQKENI come from the germline V gene. This CDR3 is CASSPIQDGPQHF. For the CDR3, the DNA is TGTGCCAGCTCACCAATCCAGGATGGGCCCCAGCATTTT.